This passage covers 23 T cell receptor beta chains from one sample sequenced in a study of blood T cell repertoires in COVID-19. Profiled with immunoSEQ multiplex PCR; TCRdb holds only in-frame clones, not every one. The table has roughly 350,000 clones, about 90% seen once. Specimen: peripheral blood. These receptors came from a young woman who had recovered from COVID-19.

The J gene is TRBJ2-1, the V gene TRBV13; TRBD2 matches 16 bases. J lost 0 bases, V lost 5 bases, and 10 bases had no gene match. The CDR3 runs to 20 residues. The germline CDR1 and CDR2 sequences are PRHDT and FYEKMQ (reference sequence). Here the CDR3 reads CASSPGTSGRARYSYNEQFF. In DNA form, the CDR3 reads TGTGCCAGCAGCCCCGGGACTAGCGGGAGGGCCCGCTACTCCTACAATGAGCAGTTCTTC.

The chain uses TRBV30 and TRBJ1-1; TRBD1 is a possible D gene (5 bases). CDR1 GTSNPN and CDR2 SVGIG come from the germline V gene (reference sequence). V was shortened by 1 base and J by 3 bases, with 12 bases between the two germline ends. The CDR3 totals 14 residues. The CDR3 bases are TGTGCCTGGAGTGGTAAAGCGGGGGACACTGAAGCTTTCTTT. As protein: CAWSGKAGDTEAFF.

Notes on this clone: This sample includes further DNA sequences coding for the same CDR3. This sequence joins TRBV29-1 and TRBJ2-1; 10 bases are shared with TRBD2. The V segment lost 6 bases and the J segment 6 bases; nucleotides outside the gene matches: 8. The CDR3 covers 14 residues. Germline V lookup: CDR1 SQVTM, CDR2 ANQGSEA. The CDR3 DNA follows: TGCAGCGTCGTTAGGACTAGCGGCGGCAATGAGCAGTTCTTC. It translates to CSVVRTSGGNEQFF.

The CDR3 protein is CSASGSGTENTEAFF. Here the CDR3 DNA reads TGCAGTGCTAGTGGGTCCGGGACTGAGAACACTGAAGCTTTCTTT. The chain is built from TRBV20-1 and TRBJ1-1; tentative D call: TRBD1 (5 bases). V was cut by 3 bases and J by 1 base, with 15 bases left in between. This CDR3 region has 15 residues. Germline CDR1 reads DFQATT; CDR2 reads SNEGSKA (reference sequence).

The CDR3 reads CASSLLAGSNTGELFF. CDR3 DNA: TGTGCCAGCAGTCTACTGGCCGGGTCGAACACCGGGGAGCTGTTTTTT. This chain links TRBV28 with TRBJ2-2; D unresolved. V was pared by 5 bases and J by 0 bases, with 13 bases between. The length of the CDR3 is 16 residues. The germline CDR1 and CDR2 sequences are MDHEN and SYDVKM.

The chain links TRBV25-1 to TRBJ2-1; D may be TRBD2 (6 bases). Germline V gene lookup returns CDR1 MGHDK and CDR2 SYGVNS. This CDR3 comprises 15 residues. Trimming cost V 4 bases and J 0 bases, with 10 bases left between them. The CDR3 region has the DNA TGTGCCAGCAGTGCTAGCGATAGCTCCTACAATGAGCAGTTCTTC. It is translated as CASSASDSSYNEQFF.

This sequence joins TRBV11-3 and TRBJ2-5; 8 bases are shared with TRBD2. J was trimmed by 2 bases and V by 5 bases; bases with no gene match: 4. The CDR3 sequence is 14 residues long. Germline CDR1 and CDR2: SGHNT and YENEEA. As DNA, the CDR3 is TGTGCCAGCAGCCTTTCGGGGGGGCAAGAGACCCAGTACTTC. It encodes CASSLSGGQETQYF.

The genes are TRBV6-5 and TRBJ1-5; no clear D gene. CDR3 length equals 14 residues. With 5 bases removed from V and 7 bases from J, the gap between germline ends came to 15 bases. The V gene's germline CDR1 is MNHEY and CDR2 SVGAGI. DNA of the CDR3: TGTGCCAGCAGTCCCTTAGCCGTAGGACAGCCCCAGCATTTT. Translation: CASSPLAVGQPQHF.

The V call is TRBV19, the J call TRBJ2-1; D unclear. Looked up from germline, CDR1 is LNHDA and CDR2 is SQIVND (reference sequence). This CDR3 contains 11 residues. V lost 1 base to trimming and J lost 8 bases, with 3 bases between them. The CDR3, as DNA: TGTGCCAGTAGTATAGTCGATGAGCAGTTCTTC. Residues: CASSIVDEQFF.

The rearrangement uses TRBV10-2 and TRBJ1-4; 8 nucleotides agree with TRBD1. After removal of 2 bases from V and 8 bases from J, the junction contained 16 bases not matched to a gene. The CDR3 length is 18 residues. Germline V gene sequence: CDR1 WSHSY, CDR2 SAAADI. Here the CDR3 DNA reads TGCGCCAGCAGTGAGAATGGACAGGGATCCTCCCTTGGGGAAAAACTGTTTTTT. Encoded protein: CASSENGQGSSLGEKLFF.

This clone was detected once. The chain is built from TRBV11-2 and TRBJ2-3; no reliable D call. V was clipped by 4 bases and J by 2 bases, with 16 bases between them. In germline, CDR1 is SGHAT, CDR2 FQNNGV. The CDR3 covers 16 residues. CDR3 DNA sequence: TGTGCCAGCAGCTCGGCCGGTAAGAGCGACACAGATACGCAGTATTTT. Translation: CASSSAGKSDTDTQYF.

V gene TRBV3-1 (or the pseudogene TRBV3-2) combines with J gene TRBJ1-2; D remains unclear. Germline loops: CDR1 LGHDT, CDR2 YNNKEL (reference sequence). This CDR3 region has 16 residues. The ends were cut back, 4 bases at V and 4 bases at J, with 19 bases in the middle. CDR3: CASSPQRASYGYGYTF. The CDR3 coding sequence is TGTGCCAGCAGCCCCCAGAGGGCCTCGTACGGCTATGGCTACACCTTC.

This chain links TRBV3-1 (or the pseudogene TRBV3-2) with TRBJ1-2; TRBD1 might be the D (6 bases). The ends were cut back, 1 base at V and 7 bases at J, with 16 bases in the middle. The CDR3 loop spans 15 amino acids. CDR1 is LGHDT, CDR2 YNNKEL, per germline (reference sequence). CDR3 residues: CASSQGGGGLAGYTF. DNA of the CDR3: TGTGCCAGCAGCCAAGGGGGCGGGGGCCTCGCTGGCTACACCTTC.

V gene TRBV7-9 combines with J gene TRBJ1-2, with unresolved D. The CDR3 spans 10 residues. V was shortened by 6 bases and J by 5 bases, with 4 bases between the two germline ends. Germline V gives CDR1 SEHNR, CDR2 FQNEAQ (reference sequence). CDR3 DNA sequence: TGTGCCAGCAGGAGGTATGGCTACACCTTC. Translated: CASRRYGYTF.

The chain links TRBV11-2 to TRBJ1-5, with D maybe TRBD1 (5 bases). V was pared by 1 base and J by 7 bases, with 8 bases between. Germline assignment: CDR1 SGHAT and CDR2 FQNNGV. The CDR3 runs to 13 residues. This chain's CDR3 is CASSLGQTQPQHF. CDR3 DNA sequence: TGTGCCAGCAGCTTAGGACAGACACAGCCCCAGCATTTT.

The chain couples TRBV15 to TRBJ2-5, with 7 bases that match TRBD2. Germline V gives CDR1 LNHNV, CDR2 YYDKDF (reference sequence). The CDR3 length is 13 residues. The junction had 9 bases not matched to a gene; V was cut back by 7 bases and J by 7 bases. The CDR3: CATTRAPGGTQYF. Written as DNA, the CDR3 is TGTGCCACCACAAGGGCTCCGGGAGGGACCCAGTACTTC. The variable domain in full, completed from reference TRBV15 and TRBJ2-5, reads DAMVIQNPRYQVTQFGKPVTLSCSQTLNHNVMYWYQQKSSQAPKLLFHYYDKDFNNEADTPDNFQSRRPNTSFCFLDIRSPGLGDTAMYLCATTRAPGGTQYFGPGTRLLVL.

The chain joins TRBV4-3 to TRBJ2-1; D may be TRBD1 (6 bases). The CDR3 totals 17 residues. V lost 1 base to trimming and J lost 8 bases, with 21 bases between them. CDR1 and CDR2 (germline): LGHNA, YSLEER. This CDR3 reads CASSQVYTRGGDHEQFF. CDR3 nucleotides: TGCGCCAGCAGCCAAGTATACACTAGAGGGGGTGACCATGAGCAGTTCTTC.

The gene calls are TRBV4-3 and TRBJ1-4; a weak D match, TRBD1 (6 bases). CDR1 LGHNA and CDR2 YSLEER come from the germline V gene. Between the trimmed V and J ends, which lost 5 bases and 7 bases, there was a span of 23 bases. This CDR3 region has 17 residues. The CDR3 nucleotides read TGCGCCAGCAGCAGGTCGGGGGGAGGGACACTGACTGAAAAACTGTTTTTT. Its protein is CASSRSGGGTLTEKLFF.

This chain links TRBV6-8 with TRBJ1-1; 8 bases map to TRBD1. Per germline, CDR1 MNHGY and CDR2 SAAAGT. With V trimmed by 4 bases and J by 4 bases, 8 bases remained unmatched. This CDR3 is built from 15 residues. CDR3 amino acids: CASSLGRGQGTEAFF. The CDR3 DNA sequence: TGTGCCAGCAGTTTGGGCAGGGGGCAGGGCACTGAAGCTTTCTTT.

This clone has only one observation. V is TRBV10-3 and J is TRBJ2-1; tentatively, D is TRBD1 (6 bases). Germline CDR1 is ENHRY and CDR2 is SYGVKD. The CDR3 sequence is 12 residues long. The ends were cut back, 2 bases at V and 10 bases at J, with 9 bases in the middle. Here the CDR3 DNA reads TGTGCCATCAGTGAGAGGGGACAAGAGCAGTTCTTC. Protein sequence: CAISERGQEQFF.

The chain is built from TRBV27 and TRBJ2-3, with TRBD1 identical over 9 bases. Trimming cost V 1 base and J 4 bases; bases outside gene matches: 9. There are 17 residues in the CDR3. The germline V gene has CDR1 MNHEY and CDR2 SMNVEV (reference sequence). CDR3 loop: CASSLLTGTGFPDTQYF. The CDR3, as DNA: TGTGCCAGCAGTTTATTGACCGGGACAGGGTTTCCAGATACGCAGTATTTT.

The CDR3 coding sequence is TGCGCCAGCAGCTTACGAGGTGCGGCCATTGAAGCTTTCTTT. Translated, it gives CASSLRGAAIEAFF. The chain employs TRBV5-1 and TRBJ1-1; D is ambiguous. CDR1 and CDR2 from the germline V gene are SGHRS and YFSETQ. This CDR3 spans 14 amino acids. V was cut by 2 bases and J by 7 bases, with 15 bases left in between.

This chain uses TRBV5-1 with TRBJ1-3; D possibly corresponds to TRBD1 (6 bases). CDR1 and CDR2 (germline): SGHRS, YFSETQ. The CDR3 has 16 amino acids. Between the trimmed V and J ends, which lost 1 base and 0 bases, there was a span of 11 bases. The chain's CDR3 is CASSLSTGFSGNTIYF. In DNA, the CDR3 is TGCGCCAGCAGCTTGTCGACAGGTTTCTCTGGAAACACCATATATTTT.